Following are 22 T cell receptor beta chains from one sample sequenced in a study of T-cell memory formation after mild COVID-19. TCRdb fed the 5' RACE reads into MiXCR, producing one record per CDR3 protein. The data contain around 55,000 distinct CDR3 sequences, more than 8% of them singletons. Sequences were obtained from PBMCs or a T cell subset sorted from them (not recorded which). The receptors here all came from a man between 18 and 29 years old who had mild COVID-19 (a few samples of this study predate the infection). Cell type and time point are not known.

This clonotype has a handful of counts. This chain joins TRBV7-3 and TRBJ2-6, with D unclear. Trimming took 0 bases from V and 4 from J, leaving 7 bases between them. Germline V gene data show CDR1 as SGHTA and CDR2 as FQGTGA. This CDR3 comprises 15 residues. CDR3 amino acids: CASSLTGPGANVLTF. CDR3 coding DNA: TGTGCCAGCAGCTTAACAGGGCCCGGGGCCAACGTCCTGACTTTC.

This clonotype was observed at least ten times. The genes are TRBV5-1 and TRBJ2-3, with 7 bases matching TRBD2. The CDR3 sequence is 14 residues long. V was pared by 2 bases and J by 3 bases, with 3 bases of the junction left unmatched. Germline assignment: CDR1 SGHRS and CDR2 YFSETQ. DNA for the CDR3: TGCGCCAGCAGCTTTCGGGGAGGGACAGATACGCAGTATTTT. Amino acid sequence: CASSFRGGTDTQYF.

This clonotype was detected a few times. The CDR3 here is CASSPRGRATNEKLFF. The CDR3 DNA sequence: TGTGCCAGCAGCCCCCGAGGAAGAGCAACTAATGAAAAACTGTTTTTT. V and J are TRBV9 and TRBJ1-4; unclear D gene. V was clipped by 4 bases and J by 0 bases, with 13 bases between them. Germline-derived CDR1 and CDR2 are SGDLS and YYNGEE. This CDR3 contains 16 residues.

This clonotype appeared many times. The rearrangement uses TRBV7-9 and TRBJ2-5, with D perhaps matching TRBD1 (5 bases). Trimming cost V 3 bases and J 3 bases, with 11 bases left between them. The CDR3 contains 14 residues. The germline CDR1 and CDR2 sequences are SEHNR and FQNEAQ (reference sequence). The CDR3 is CASSFGQGEETQYF. CDR3 DNA sequence: TGTGCCAGCAGCTTCGGGCAGGGTGAAGAGACCCAGTACTTC.

The V call is TRBV20-1, the J call TRBJ2-2, with 9 bases identical to TRBD1. The CDR3 is 15 residues long. V gave up 6 bases and J gave up 7 bases; unmatched junction bases: 12. Germline assignment: CDR1 DFQATT and CDR2 SNEGSKA (reference sequence). The CDR3 spells CSAGPGTGFHGELFF. The CDR3 DNA reads as TGCAGTGCCGGGCCCGGGACAGGGTTTCACGGGGAGCTGTTTTTT.

This clonotype has a count of ten or more. This sequence joins TRBV4-1 and TRBJ2-7, with 7 bases that match TRBD1. The CDR3 sequence is 16 residues long. Looked up from germline, CDR1 is MGHRA and CDR2 is YSYEKL. Trimming took 3 bases from V and 0 from J; bases not matched to a gene: 8. The CDR3: CASSHFPRGSSYEQYF. The CDR3 bases are TGCGCCAGCAGCCATTTCCCCAGGGGGAGCTCCTACGAGCAGTACTTC.

DNA for the CDR3: TGCGCCAGCAGCTTGTGGGACGTGGACGGGGAGCTGTTTTTT. Encoded protein: CASSLWDVDGELFF. The chain recombines TRBV5-1 with TRBJ2-2; D possibly uses TRBD1 or TRBD2 (5 bases each). With 1 base removed from V and 7 bases from J, the gap between germline ends came to 11 bases. The germline CDR1 and CDR2 sequences are SGHRS and YFSETQ. The CDR3 runs to 14 residues.

The chain carries TRBV2 and TRBJ1-5, with D uncertain. The CDR3 loop spans 15 amino acids. The germline V gene has CDR1 SNHLY and CDR2 FYNNEI. Deletions cut 5 bases from V and 0 bases from J, with 11 bases between. The DNA of the CDR3 is TGTGCCAGCAGTAAGAGTACGGTTAGCAATCAGCCCCAGCATTTT. Protein sequence: CASSKSTVSNQPQHF.

V and J are TRBV28 and TRBJ2-5; TRBD1 is a possible D gene (6 bases). There are 16 residues in the CDR3. Trimming left V 1 base short and J 5 bases short, with 17 bases between. CDR1 MDHEN and CDR2 SYDVKM come from the germline V gene. The CDR3 bases are TGTGCCAGCAGTTTATTGGGCAGGGGATTAATTGAGACCCAGTACTTC. The encoded protein is CASSLLGRGLIETQYF.

V gene TRBV29-1 combines with J gene TRBJ2-1; possibly TRBD1 for D (6 bases). The CDR3 sequence is 15 residues long. Trimming cost V 3 bases and J 5 bases, with 17 bases left between them. Germline-derived CDR1 and CDR2 are SQVTM and ANQGSEA. The CDR3 here is CSVDAVWTANNEQFF. In DNA form, the CDR3 reads TGCAGCGTTGATGCGGTCTGGACAGCCAACAATGAGCAGTTCTTC.

This clonotype was counted between two and nine times. This chain links TRBV28 with TRBJ2-1; 7 bases fit TRBD2. CDR1 is MDHEN and CDR2 is SYDVKM in the germline V gene. The trim removed 5 bases at V and 6 bases at J, leaving 7 bases unmatched. The CDR3 consists of 14 residues. The CDR3 spells CASSRWGGSNEQFF. In DNA form, the CDR3 reads TGTGCCAGCAGTCGTTGGGGGGGGAGCAATGAGCAGTTCTTC.

The sample holds a few counts of this clonotype. This chain connects TRBV28 to TRBJ2-7, with D possibly TRBD1 on 5 matching bases. The CDR3 extends over 13 amino acids. Trimming shortened V by 6 bases and J by 3 bases, and 12 bases separated the two germline ends. The germline V gene has CDR1 MDHEN and CDR2 SYDVKM. The CDR3 here is CASSPGYIYEQYV. CDR3 DNA sequence: TGTGCCAGCAGCCCAGGGTATATCTACGAGCAGTACGTC.

This chain links TRBV15 with TRBJ2-7, with a weak D call TRBD1 (5 bases). The CDR3 is 14 amino acids. Per the germline V gene, CDR1 is LNHNV and CDR2 is YYDKDF (reference sequence). Trimming took off 3 bases at V and 0 bases at J, with 9 bases between the two ends. CDR3 sequence: CATSSWGSSYEQYF. The CDR3 region has the DNA TGTGCCACCAGCAGCTGGGGCAGCTCCTACGAGCAGTACTTC.

This clonotype has a handful of counts. J is TRBJ1-1 and V is TRBV29-1; the D is unclear. V dropped 6 bases and J dropped 7 bases, with 18 bases sitting between them. CDR1 SQVTM and CDR2 ANQGSEA come from the germline V gene. CDR3 length: 13 amino acids. CDR3 bases: TGCAGCGTCGGACGTCCGGCAGGAGGTGAAGCTTTCTTT. Protein: CSVGRPAGGEAFF.

This clonotype occurred a few times. The J gene is TRBJ2-5, the V gene TRBV4-1, with 8 positions matching TRBD1. The CDR3 has 15 residues. Trimming took 4 bases from V and 0 from J; bases not matched to a gene: 4. In germline, CDR1 is MGHRA, CDR2 YSYEKL. CDR3 sequence reads: CASSRTGSYQETQYF. The CDR3 DNA reads as TGCGCCAGCAGCCGGACAGGGTCGTACCAAGAGACCCAGTACTTC.

The chain recombines TRBV6-6 with TRBJ2-3; tentatively, D is TRBD2 (7 bases). V shed 7 bases and J shed 0 bases, with 17 bases lying between them. CDR1 is MNHNY, CDR2 SVGAGI, per germline (reference sequence). The CDR3 is made up of 16 amino acids. CDR3 sequence (DNA): TGTGCCAGCACCTCAAGGGGGGGGCGCAGCACAGATACGCAGTATTTT. It codes for CASTSRGGRSTDTQYF.

This clonotype was observed a few times. V gene TRBV20-1 combines with J gene TRBJ2-3; the D gene is possibly TRBD2 (7 bases). The CDR3 runs to 15 residues. Per the germline V gene, CDR1 is DFQATT and CDR2 is SNEGSKA (reference sequence). V lost 0 bases and J 0 bases, leaving 10 bases between the germline ends. The DNA of the CDR3 is TGCAGTGCTAGAGATGGGGGGGCTAGCACAGATACGCAGTATTTT. It specifies CSARDGGASTDTQYF.

This clonotype was observed a handful of times. V is TRBV24-1 and J is TRBJ1-2; possibly TRBD1 for D (6 bases). V was shortened by 4 bases and J by 8 bases, with 16 bases between the two germline ends. Germline CDR1 KGHDR, CDR2 SFDVKD. This CDR3 is 14 amino acids long. CDR3 nucleotide sequence: TGTGCCACCAGTGAAGGGGGACAACGTGGGGGCTACACCTTC. Amino acids: CATSEGGQRGGYTF.

This clonotype has a handful of counts. The genes are TRBV5-1 and TRBJ2-1, with 9 nucleotides matching TRBD2. After removal of 7 bases from V and 4 bases from J, the junction contained 9 bases not matched to a gene. CDR1 is SGHRS, CDR2 YFSETQ, per germline. The CDR3 extends over 15 amino acids. CDR3 amino acids: CASFSGAGGYNEQFF. The CDR3 nucleotides read TGCGCCAGCTTTTCGGGAGCGGGGGGTTACAATGAGCAGTTCTTC.

The chain couples TRBV7-2 to TRBJ2-2; the match to TRBD1 covers 9 bases. Trimming removed 1 base from V and 6 bases from J; junction bases left unmatched: 3. The length of the CDR3 is 15 residues. Germline-derived CDR1 and CDR2 are SGHTA and FQGNSA. CDR3 sequence: CASSLGQGGAGELFF. CDR3 DNA sequence: TGTGCCAGCAGCTTAGGACAGGGGGGCGCCGGGGAGCTGTTTTTT.

This clonotype occurred a few times. The chain couples TRBV12-3 or TRBV12-4 to TRBJ1-2, with D possibly matching TRBD1 (6 bases). The CDR3 spans 13 residues. The V and J ends lost 3 bases and 6 bases respectively, with 11 bases between them. The CDR3 region is CASSFTGANGYTF. The CDR3 DNA sequence: TGTGCCAGCAGTTTCACGGGGGCAAATGGCTACACCTTC.

This chain uses TRBV6-1 with TRBJ2-1; tentatively, D is TRBD2 (6 bases). The V end was cut by 7 bases, the J end by 3 bases, with 16 bases between. This CDR3 spans 15 amino acids. From germline, CDR1 is MNHNS and CDR2 SASEGT. In DNA, the CDR3 is TGTGCCAGCAAGACCAGGGTGGGAGGCTACAATGAGCAGTTCTTC. Protein product: CASKTRVGGYNEQFF.